These 6 T cell receptor beta chains were all obtained from the same sample, sequenced in a study of STAT5B mutations in CD4+ large granular lymphocyte leukemia. Measured with immunoSEQ multiplex PCR; TCRdb has only the in-frame clones, and not every one. The table records around 35,000 clones, 70% to 90% of them present only once. The specimen was CD4+ T cells from blood buffy coats. The receptors originated from a human donor in good health.

The chain joins TRBV25-1 to TRBJ2-2; possible D gene TRBD1, 6 bases. CDR1 and CDR2 (germline): MGHDK, SYGVNS. Between the trimmed V and J ends, which lost 2 bases and 1 base, there was a span of 8 bases. The CDR3 covers 15 residues. The CDR3 DNA sequence: TGTGCCAGCAGTGAACAGGGGAGGAACACCGGGGAGCTGTTTTTT. Translation gives CASSEQGRNTGELFF. Drawing the rest from reference TRBV25-1 and TRBJ2-2, the complete variable domain is EADIYQTPRYLVIGTGKKITLECSQTMGHDKMYWYQQDPGMELHLIHYSYGVNSTEKGDLSSESTVSRIRTEHFPLTLESARPSHTSQYLCASSEQGRNTGELFFGEGSRLTVL.

This clone was picked up a small number of times. The CDR3 region has the DNA TGTGCCAGCAGCTCCTCGCCGACAGGGAGATATGAAAAACTGTTTTTT. It yields the protein CASSSSPTGRYEKLFF. The J gene is TRBJ1-4, the V gene TRBV7-2; TRBD1 matches at 7 bases. This CDR3 region has 16 residues. The germline V gene has CDR1 SGHTA and CDR2 FQGNSA. Trimming cost V 4 bases and J 6 bases; bases outside gene matches: 11.

The chain couples TRBV5-5 to TRBJ2-3, with 10 bases lining up with TRBD2. The CDR3 has 17 amino acids. Per germline, CDR1 SGHKS and CDR2 YYEKEE (reference sequence). Trimming removed 0 bases from V and 0 bases from J; junction bases left unmatched: 4. The CDR3 is CASSLGLAGPSTDTQYF. Written as DNA, the CDR3 is TGTGCCAGCAGCTTGGGACTAGCGGGCCCTAGCACAGATACGCAGTATTTT.

The V call is TRBV19, the J call TRBJ1-6, with 9 bases fitting TRBD1. This CDR3 spans 17 amino acids. Germline assignment: CDR1 LNHDA and CDR2 SQIVND (reference sequence). The ends lost 8 bases at V and 2 bases at J; junction bases unmatched: 10. The CDR3 spells CASQITGTGTYNSPLHF. In DNA form, the CDR3 reads TGTGCCAGTCAAATCACCGGGACAGGGACCTATAATTCACCCCTCCACTTT. The entire variable domain, with the rest obtained from reference TRBV19 and TRBJ1-6, is as follows: DGGITQSPKYLFRKEGQNVTLSCEQNLNHDAMYWYRQDPGQGLRLIYYSQIVNDFQKGDIAEGYSVSREKKESFPLTVTSAQKNPTAFYLCASQITGTGTYNSPLHFGNGTRLTVT.

This clone was observed a handful of times. V and J are TRBV14 and TRBJ2-7; 8 bases are shared with TRBD1. Trimming cost V 0 bases and J 10 bases; bases outside gene matches: 14. The V gene's germline CDR1 is SGHDN and CDR2 FVKESK. This CDR3 is built from 16 residues. The CDR3 loop reads CASSQDLGQGPVVQYF. DNA of the CDR3: TGTGCCAGCAGCCAAGATCTCGGACAGGGTCCCGTTGTTCAGTACTTC.

The chain employs TRBV7-2 and TRBJ2-5; 10 bases map to TRBD2. V lost 4 bases and J lost 2; bases outside the gene matches: 13. The CDR3 covers 18 residues. In germline, CDR1 is SGHTA, CDR2 FQGNSA. CDR3 sequence: CASSYRLGLAGVQETQYF. In DNA form, the CDR3 reads TGTGCCAGCAGCTATCGGTTGGGGCTAGCGGGGGTTCAAGAGACCCAGTACTTC.